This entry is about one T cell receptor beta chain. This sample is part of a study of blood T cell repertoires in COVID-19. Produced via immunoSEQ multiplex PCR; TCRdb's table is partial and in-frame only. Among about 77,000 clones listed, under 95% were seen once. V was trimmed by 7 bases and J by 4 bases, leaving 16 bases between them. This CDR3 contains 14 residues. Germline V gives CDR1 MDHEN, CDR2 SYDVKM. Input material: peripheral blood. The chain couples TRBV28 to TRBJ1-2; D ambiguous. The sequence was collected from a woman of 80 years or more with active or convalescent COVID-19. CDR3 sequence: CASIMGGRLYGYTF. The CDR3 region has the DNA TGTGCCAGCATTATGGGAGGGCGCCTCTATGGCTACACCTTC.